These 27 T cell receptor beta chains share one sample of origin, sequenced in a study of cytomegalovirus exposure and HLA in healthy donors. The protocol was immunoSEQ multiplex PCR, while the TCRdb copy is restricted to in-frame clones and leaves out a portion. The table includes 120,000 or so clones, about 90% detected once. The specimen sequenced was PBMCs. The receptors originated from a woman younger than 30 in good health and CMV-seronegative.

The rearrangement joins TRBV5-4 to TRBJ2-1; 8 nucleotides match TRBD2. Unmatched junction bases numbered 2, after V lost 3 bases and J lost 3 bases. The CDR3 loop spans 14 amino acids. Germline lookup yields CDR1 SGHNT and CDR2 YYREEE (reference sequence). The chain's CDR3 is CASSSGGDYNEQFF. The CDR3 DNA reads as TGTGCCAGCAGCTCGGGGGGGGACTACAATGAGCAGTTCTTC.

The genes are TRBV4-3 and TRBJ2-1; 9 bases agree with TRBD1. J lost 1 base, V lost 2 bases, and 9 bases had no gene match. CDR3 length: 18 residues. Germline V CDR1 and CDR2: LGHNA, YSLEER. CDR3: CASSQQEGTGRSYNEQFF. The CDR3 DNA is TGCGCCAGCAGCCAACAAGAAGGGACAGGGCGTTCCTACAATGAGCAGTTCTTC.

V is TRBV19 and J is TRBJ2-1; 9 bases agree with TRBD2. The CDR3 totals 16 residues. Per the germline V gene, CDR1 is LNHDA and CDR2 is SQIVND (reference sequence). V gave up 5 bases and J gave up 9 bases; unmatched junction bases: 14. The CDR3 is CASSVTSGAYRTEQFF. CDR3 bases: TGTGCCAGTAGTGTGACTAGCGGAGCCTATCGCACTGAGCAGTTCTTC. The full variable domain, its missing parts supplied by reference TRBV19 and TRBJ2-1, is DGGITQSPKYLFRKEGQNVTLSCEQNLNHDAMYWYRQDPGQGLRLIYYSQIVNDFQKGDIAEGYSVSREKKESFPLTVTSAQKNPTAFYLCASSVTSGAYRTEQFFGPGTRLTVL.

The chain employs TRBV27 and TRBJ2-1; 7 bases line up with TRBD2. J was trimmed by 7 bases and V by 0 bases; bases with no gene match: 0. CDR1 is MNHEY and CDR2 is SMNVEV in the germline V gene (reference sequence). The length of the CDR3 is 13 residues. DNA of the CDR3: TGTGCCAGCAGTTTATCGCGGGGGAATGAGCAGTTCTTC. Translated: CASSLSRGNEQFF.

This rearrangement joins TRBV7-9 to TRBJ1-5; 12 bases match TRBD1. Germline CDR1 and CDR2: SEHNR and FQNEAQ (reference sequence). The V gene end was trimmed by 1 base and the J gene end by 7 bases; junction bases not matched to a gene: 11. The CDR3 consists of 18 residues. CDR3 in DNA: TGTGCCAGCAGCTTAGGATGGGACAGGGGGCCTCGTCCCCAGCCCCAGCATTTT. It codes for CASSLGWDRGPRPQPQHF.

V and J are TRBV5-1 and TRBJ1-1; D is undetermined. The CDR3 is 14 residues long. Germline lookup yields CDR1 SGHRS and CDR2 YFSETQ. The V end lost 1 base, the J end lost 1 base, and 8 bases lay between the germline ends. CDR3 DNA sequence: TGCGCCAGCAGCTTGAATTCCGGGAACACTGAAGCTTTCTTT. Translating gives CASSLNSGNTEAFF.

The rearrangement uses TRBV7-8 and TRBJ2-3, with TRBD2 matching over 8 bases. CDR1 and CDR2 (germline): SGHVS, FQNEAQ. The length of the CDR3 is 15 residues. The junction had 5 bases not matched to a gene; V was cut back by 2 bases and J by 4 bases. The CDR3 protein is CASSLFREGPDTQYF. In DNA form, the CDR3 reads TGTGCCAGCAGCTTATTTCGGGAGGGGCCAGATACGCAGTATTTT.

This clone was picked up many times. Other DNA sequences in the sample encode the same CDR3. The chain employs TRBV6-1 and TRBJ2-5; the match to TRBD2 covers 12 bases. Per germline, CDR1 MNHNS and CDR2 SASEGT. This CDR3 is 15 amino acids long. Germline trimming cut 2 bases from V and 2 bases from J; bases unmatched to any gene: 0. The CDR3 reads CASSELAGGQETQYF. The CDR3 DNA reads TGTGCCAGCAGTGAACTAGCGGGGGGGCAAGAGACCCAGTACTTC.

The chain has TRBV5-1 and TRBJ2-7; D remains ambiguous. Germline V gene lookup returns CDR1 SGHRS and CDR2 YFSETQ. The CDR3 sequence is 14 residues long. The V end was cut by 0 bases, the J end by 3 bases, with 10 bases between. CDR3 loop: CASSLVVSGYEQYF. The CDR3 DNA reads TGCGCCAGCAGCTTGGTTGTGAGTGGCTACGAGCAGTACTTC.

The J gene is TRBJ2-7, the V gene TRBV2; 9 bases fit TRBD1. The germline V gene encodes CDR1 SNHLY and CDR2 FYNNEI. This CDR3 has 15 amino acids. J lost 3 bases, V lost 5 bases, and 8 bases had no gene match. CDR3 nucleotide sequence: TGTGCCAGCAGTACAACGAGGGACAGGGTCTACGAGCAGTACTTC. Protein: CASSTTRDRVYEQYF.

This chain links TRBV5-4 with TRBJ2-1, with 8 positions matching TRBD2. V lost 0 bases to trimming and J lost 1 base; unmatched junction nucleotides: 6. The CDR3 totals 17 residues. CDR1 SGHNT and CDR2 YYREEE come from the germline V gene (reference sequence). This CDR3 is CASSLGGGGRSYNEQFF. In nucleotides, the CDR3 is TGTGCCAGCAGCTTGGGGGGGGGCGGGAGGTCCTACAATGAGCAGTTCTTC. Supplemented by reference TRBV5-4 and TRBJ2-1, the full variable domain reads ETGVTQSPTHLIKTRGQQVTLRCSSQSGHNTVSWYQQALGQGPQFIFQYYREEENGRGNFPPRFSGLQFPNYSSELNVNALELDDSALYLCASSLGGGGRSYNEQFFGPGTRLTVL.

This rearrangement joins TRBV10-1 to TRBJ1-6; the D is unclear. The CDR3 runs 13 residues. Per the germline V gene, CDR1 is WNHNN and CDR2 is SYGVQD (reference sequence). Trimming stripped 6 bases from V and 10 bases from J, with 13 bases between. CDR3 loop: CASSDVGGSPLHF. CDR3 nucleotide sequence: TGCGCCAGCAGCGACGTAGGAGGGTCACCCCTCCACTTT.

The chain couples TRBV4-3 to TRBJ1-2; tentatively, D is TRBD1 (5 bases). Germline CDR1 reads LGHNA; CDR2 reads YSLEER. The V and J ends lost 0 bases and 1 base respectively, with 12 bases between them. This CDR3 spans 16 amino acids. The chain's CDR3 is CASSQDGGALNYGYTF. The CDR3 coding sequence is TGCGCCAGCAGCCAAGATGGAGGGGCCCTTAACTATGGCTACACCTTC.

The chain joins TRBV5-1 to TRBJ2-1; 9 nucleotides agree with TRBD2. Germline CDR1 and CDR2: SGHRS and YFSETQ. The CDR3 is made up of 15 amino acids. V was clipped by 6 bases and J by 6 bases; unmatched bases: 10. CDR3 amino acids: CASTHNSGSANEQFF. The CDR3 bases are TGCGCCAGCACCCATAATAGCGGGAGTGCCAATGAGCAGTTCTTC.

The chain has TRBV2 and TRBJ2-5; TRBD1 agrees at 8 bases. This CDR3 contains 15 residues. Trimming at V came to 5 bases and at J to 2 bases, leaving 7 bases not matched to a gene. From germline, CDR1 is SNHLY and CDR2 FYNNEI. DNA of the CDR3: TGTGCCAGCAGTTACTTCAGGGGGCGACAAGAGACCCAGTACTTC. Translation: CASSYFRGRQETQYF. The full variable domain, in which reference TRBV2 and TRBJ2-5 provide the parts outside the CDR3, is EPEVTQTPSHQVTQMGQEVILRCVPISNHLYFYWYRQILGQKVEFLVSFYNNEISEKSEIFDDQFSVERPDGSNFTLKIRSTKLEDSAMYFCASSYFRGRQETQYFGPGTRLLVL.

The chain couples TRBV27 to TRBJ1-1; a possible D gene is TRBD1 (6 bases). The CDR3 is made up of 14 amino acids. Per germline, CDR1 MNHEY and CDR2 SMNVEV (reference sequence). Trimming took off 5 bases at V and 4 bases at J, with 14 bases between the two ends. The CDR3 loop is CASSHRALGTEAFF. In DNA, the CDR3 is TGTGCCAGCAGTCACAGGGCCCTAGGCACTGAAGCTTTCTTT.

The chain recombines TRBV7-9 with TRBJ1-4; D gene unclear. The germline CDR1 and CDR2 sequences are SEHNR and FQNEAQ (reference sequence). The CDR3 consists of 17 residues. The V and J ends lost 1 base and 2 bases respectively, with 14 bases between them. The CDR3 here is CASSLVGRGSTNEKLFF. The CDR3, as DNA: TGTGCCAGCAGCTTAGTAGGACGGGGTTCGACTAATGAAAAACTGTTTTTT.

The V call is TRBV7-9, the J call TRBJ2-3, with 9 bases that match TRBD1. V lost 1 base to trimming and J lost 3 bases; unmatched junction nucleotides: 8. This CDR3 has 17 residues. The germline V gene encodes CDR1 SEHNR and CDR2 FQNEAQ (reference sequence). CDR3 nucleotide sequence: TGTGCCAGCAGCTTAGGATGGACAGGGGCCTTAACAGATACGCAGTATTTT. This codes for CASSLGWTGALTDTQYF.

This clone showed up just once. V gene TRBV11-2 combines with J gene TRBJ1-6; no reliable D call. Trimming stripped 6 bases from V and 6 bases from J, with 15 bases between. CDR3 length equals 15 residues. CDR1 and CDR2 from the germline V gene are SGHAT and FQNNGV. Here the CDR3 reads CASRDLRGTNSPLHF. CDR3 bases: TGTGCCAGCAGAGATCTCCGGGGTACTAATTCACCCCTCCACTTT.

This clone has just one count. The rearrangement joins TRBV28 to TRBJ2-2; 10 bases match TRBD1. Germline loops: CDR1 MDHEN, CDR2 SYDVKM. The CDR3 is 19 amino acids. J gave up 1 base and V 3 bases, and 11 bases lay outside the gene matches. The DNA of the CDR3 is TGTGCCAGCAGTTTCGACCTTCCGGGACAGGGGTTGAACACCGGGGAGCTGTTTTTT. Amino acids: CASSFDLPGQGLNTGELFF. Supplemented by reference TRBV28 and TRBJ2-2, the full variable domain reads DVKVTQSSRYLVKRTGEKVFLECVQDMDHENMFWYRQDPGLGLRLIYFSYDVKMKEKGDIPEGYSVSREKKERFSLILESASTNQTSMYLCASSFDLPGQGLNTGELFFGEGSRLTVL.

The chain has TRBV5-1 and TRBJ1-4; TRBD1 matches 11 bases. In germline, CDR1 is SGHRS, CDR2 YFSETQ. The CDR3 covers 15 residues. The V gene end was trimmed by 4 bases and the J gene end by 8 bases; junction bases not matched to a gene: 7. The CDR3 sequence is CASSAAGTGGEKLFF. Here the CDR3 DNA reads TGCGCCAGCAGCGCCGCCGGGACAGGGGGGGAAAAACTGTTTTTT.

This clone was counted a single time. The chain joins TRBV9 to TRBJ2-1, with 10 bases identical to TRBD2. The J segment lost 3 bases and the V segment lost 4 bases, leaving 4 bases of the junction unmatched. This CDR3 is 15 amino acids long. The germline CDR1 and CDR2 sequences are SGDLS and YYNGEE. The CDR3: CASSFSGGFYNEQFF. The CDR3 DNA reads TGTGCCAGCAGCTTTAGCGGGGGGTTCTACAATGAGCAGTTCTTC.

This sequence joins TRBV5-6 and TRBJ1-1; 8 bases align to TRBD1. This CDR3 comprises 15 residues. CDR1 is SGHDT and CDR2 is YYEEEE in the germline V gene. V shed 0 bases, J shed 2 bases, and the junction held 3 bases outside the gene matches. In DNA form, the CDR3 reads TGTGCCAGCAGCTTGGGAGGGACAGGTAACACTGAAGCTTTCTTT. It codes for CASSLGGTGNTEAFF. The full variable domain, rest sourced from reference TRBV5-6 and TRBJ1-1, is DAGVTQSPTHLIKTRGQQVTLRCSPKSGHDTVSWYQQALGQGPQFIFQYYEEEERQRGNFPDRFSGHQFPNYSSELNVNALLLGDSALYLCASSLGGTGNTEAFFGQGTRLTVV.

As concerns this clone: Other DNA variants within this sample encode the same CDR3. This chain connects TRBV28 to TRBJ2-7; D call uncertain. The germline gives CDR1 MDHEN, CDR2 SYDVKM. V gave up 2 bases and J gave up 0 bases, with 8 bases separating them. CDR3 length: 14 amino acids. The CDR3: CASSLVGSSYEQYF. The CDR3 DNA reads TGTGCCAGCAGTTTAGTTGGCAGCTCCTACGAGCAGTACTTC. Based on the CDR3 plus reference TRBV28 and TRBJ2-7, the full variable domain is DVKVTQSSRYLVKRTGEKVFLECVQDMDHENMFWYRQDPGLGLRLIYFSYDVKMKEKGDIPEGYSVSREKKERFSLILESASTNQTSMYLCASSLVGSSYEQYFGPGTRLTVT.

The V gene is TRBV5-1, the J gene TRBJ2-7, with 8 positions matching TRBD2. In germline, CDR1 is SGHRS, CDR2 YFSETQ. The trim removed 3 bases at V and 2 bases at J, leaving 13 bases unmatched. The CDR3 loop spans 17 amino acids. In DNA, the CDR3 is TGCGCCAGCAGCTACGACCCGAGAGCGGGGGTTCCCTACGAGCAGTACTTC. It encodes CASSYDPRAGVPYEQYF.

The CDR3 sequence: CASRPQQGLYEKLFF. The DNA of the CDR3 is TGTGCCAGCAGACCACAACAGGGCCTGTACGAAAAACTGTTTTTT. The chain has TRBV6-5 and TRBJ1-4; weak D call: TRBD1 (6 bases). Germline-derived CDR1 and CDR2 are MNHEY and SVGAGI. V gave up 6 bases and J gave up 8 bases, with 19 bases separating them. CDR3 length: 15 amino acids.

This rearrangement joins TRBV5-5 to TRBJ2-7; 9 bases agree with TRBD1. This CDR3 is built from 16 residues. J lost 0 bases, V lost 3 bases, and 7 bases had no gene match. CDR1 is SGHKS, CDR2 YYEKEE, per germline (reference sequence). The CDR3 sequence: CASSYQTGGSSYEQYF. CDR3 coding DNA: TGTGCCAGCAGCTACCAGACAGGGGGTTCCTCCTACGAGCAGTACTTC.